The 10 T cell receptor beta chains reported below all come from one sample, sequenced in a study of a mutant IDH1 vaccine in newly diagnosed glioma. TCRdb's copy holds only in-frame clones and misses some; the assay was immunoSEQ multiplex PCR. The sample includes roughly 41,000 clones, roughly 80% of them seen just once. Indicated time point: baseline, week 1 (first vaccination visit). Treatment indicated: pre-vaccination baseline after standard-of-care therapy. This sample comprised PBMCs, obtained from a glioma patient treated with radiotherapy, temozolomide or both. These receptors were obtained from a man between 40 and 49 years old with glioma. Some clones in this sample may be carry-over from other donors' samples.

This chain joins TRBV5-1 and TRBJ1-4; D is perhaps TRBD1 (5 bases). Germline values: CDR1 SGHRS, CDR2 YFSETQ. Trimming stripped 0 bases from V and 3 bases from J, with 6 bases between. The CDR3 covers 14 residues. The CDR3 region has the DNA TGCGCCAGCAGCTTGGGACAGTCTAATGAAAAACTGTTTTTT. This translates into CASSLGQSNEKLFF.

This chain uses TRBV7-9 with TRBJ1-5; D unresolved. Trimming removed 1 base at V and 5 bases at J, with 6 bases between. CDR3 length equals 13 residues. Looked up from germline, CDR1 is SEHNR and CDR2 is FQNEAQ (reference sequence). The CDR3 DNA reads as TGTGCCAGCAGCTTAGAAGGAGATCAGCCCCAGCATTTT. This sequence encodes CASSLEGDQPQHF. Together with reference TRBV7-9 and TRBJ1-5, the CDR3 gives the full variable domain: DTGVSQNPRHKITKRGQNVTFRCDPISEHNRLYWYRQTLGQGPEFLTYFQNEAQLEKSRLLSDRFSAERPKGSFSTLEIQRTEQGDSAMYLCASSLEGDQPQHFGDGTRLSIL.

The chain uses TRBV7-2 and TRBJ2-5, with 7 bases lining up with TRBD1. The closer fit of TRBJ2-7 to the DNA end suggests the J call may be wrong. This CDR3 is built from 14 residues. CDR1 SGHTA and CDR2 FQGNSA come from the germline V gene. The CDR3 coding sequence is TGTGCCAGCAGCCCCCGGGACAGCTCCTACGAGCAGTACTTC. As protein: CASSPRDSSYEQYF.

The rearrangement links TRBV29-1 to TRBJ1-2; a weak D match, TRBD1 (6 bases). The CDR3 runs to 13 residues. V was pared by 7 bases and J by 11 bases, with 23 bases between. Germline V gene data show CDR1 as SQVTM and CDR2 as ANQGSEA. The CDR3 bases are TGCAGCGCTGGTGAGGACAGACTAGGTAGTTACACCTTC. The encoded protein is CSAGEDRLGSYTF. The complete variable domain, with remaining parts taken from reference TRBV29-1 and TRBJ1-2, reads SAVISQKPSRDICQRGTSLTIQCQVDSQVTMMFWYRQQPGQSLTLIATANQGSEATYESGFVIDKFPISRPNLTFSTLTVSNMSPEDSSIYLCSAGEDRLGSYTFGSGTRLTVV.

This chain joins TRBV6-6 and TRBJ2-4; unclear D gene. Germline V CDR1 and CDR2: MNHNY, SVGAGI (reference sequence). The CDR3 length is 11 residues. V lost 3 bases, J lost 5 bases, and 2 bases lay in between. The CDR3 protein is CASSYENIQYF. The CDR3 DNA reads as TGTGCCAGCAGTTATGAAAACATTCAGTACTTC.

The chain is built from TRBV12-1 and TRBJ2-3; the table names TRBD2, a call not compared with the DNA. TRBV12-1 is a listed pseudogene. CDR3 size: 18 residues. The CDR3: CASTRLAGALTSTDTQYF. The CDR3 coding sequence is TGTGCCAGCACCAGACTAGCGGGGGCCCTAACTAGCACAGATACGCAGTATTTT.

The chain couples TRBV7-9 to TRBJ2-3; possible D gene TRBD2, 7 bases. CDR3 size: 15 residues. Germline CDR1 reads SEHNR; CDR2 reads FQNEAQ (reference sequence). The V and J ends lost 6 bases and 6 bases respectively, with 19 bases between them. The CDR3 DNA sequence: TGTGCCAGCAGTTTCAACGGGGGGCAGGTCGATACGCAGTATTTT. Residues: CASSFNGGQVDTQYF.

This chain uses TRBV28 with TRBJ1-5; the match to TRBD1 covers 9 bases. V lost 2 bases to trimming and J lost 5 bases; unmatched junction nucleotides: 10. The CDR3 is 17 residues long. The germline gives CDR1 MDHEN, CDR2 SYDVKM. The CDR3 DNA reads TGTGCCAGCAGTTTAGAGGGGACAGGGATCTTCGATCAGCCCCAGCATTTT. Its protein product is CASSLEGTGIFDQPQHF.

The gene calls are TRBV7-9 and TRBJ2-5; maybe TRBD2 (6 bases). The CDR3 covers 14 residues. CDR1 and CDR2 from the germline V gene are SEHNR and FQNEAQ (reference sequence). Trimming cost V 3 bases and J 2 bases, with 10 bases left between them. CDR3 region: CASSLGLKQETQYF. The CDR3 coding sequence is TGTGCCAGCAGCTTGGGACTGAAACAAGAGACCCAGTACTTC.

The chain joins TRBV2 to TRBJ2-4; TRBD2 might be the D (5 bases). CDR3 length: 19 residues. Trimming took 3 bases from V and 6 from J, leaving 27 bases between them. Germline V gene sequence: CDR1 SNHLY, CDR2 FYNNEI. Here the CDR3 reads CASSDRVGRPTLWGNIQYF. CDR3 DNA: TGTGCCAGCAGTGACAGAGTGGGGAGACCGACCTTATGGGGAAACATTCAGTACTTC. Supplemented by reference TRBV2 and TRBJ2-4, the full variable domain reads EPEVTQTPSHQVTQMGQEVILRCVPISNHLYFYWYRQILGQKVEFLVSFYNNEISEKSEIFDDQFSVERPDGSNFTLKIRSTKLEDSAMYFCASSDRVGRPTLWGNIQYFGAGTRLSVL.